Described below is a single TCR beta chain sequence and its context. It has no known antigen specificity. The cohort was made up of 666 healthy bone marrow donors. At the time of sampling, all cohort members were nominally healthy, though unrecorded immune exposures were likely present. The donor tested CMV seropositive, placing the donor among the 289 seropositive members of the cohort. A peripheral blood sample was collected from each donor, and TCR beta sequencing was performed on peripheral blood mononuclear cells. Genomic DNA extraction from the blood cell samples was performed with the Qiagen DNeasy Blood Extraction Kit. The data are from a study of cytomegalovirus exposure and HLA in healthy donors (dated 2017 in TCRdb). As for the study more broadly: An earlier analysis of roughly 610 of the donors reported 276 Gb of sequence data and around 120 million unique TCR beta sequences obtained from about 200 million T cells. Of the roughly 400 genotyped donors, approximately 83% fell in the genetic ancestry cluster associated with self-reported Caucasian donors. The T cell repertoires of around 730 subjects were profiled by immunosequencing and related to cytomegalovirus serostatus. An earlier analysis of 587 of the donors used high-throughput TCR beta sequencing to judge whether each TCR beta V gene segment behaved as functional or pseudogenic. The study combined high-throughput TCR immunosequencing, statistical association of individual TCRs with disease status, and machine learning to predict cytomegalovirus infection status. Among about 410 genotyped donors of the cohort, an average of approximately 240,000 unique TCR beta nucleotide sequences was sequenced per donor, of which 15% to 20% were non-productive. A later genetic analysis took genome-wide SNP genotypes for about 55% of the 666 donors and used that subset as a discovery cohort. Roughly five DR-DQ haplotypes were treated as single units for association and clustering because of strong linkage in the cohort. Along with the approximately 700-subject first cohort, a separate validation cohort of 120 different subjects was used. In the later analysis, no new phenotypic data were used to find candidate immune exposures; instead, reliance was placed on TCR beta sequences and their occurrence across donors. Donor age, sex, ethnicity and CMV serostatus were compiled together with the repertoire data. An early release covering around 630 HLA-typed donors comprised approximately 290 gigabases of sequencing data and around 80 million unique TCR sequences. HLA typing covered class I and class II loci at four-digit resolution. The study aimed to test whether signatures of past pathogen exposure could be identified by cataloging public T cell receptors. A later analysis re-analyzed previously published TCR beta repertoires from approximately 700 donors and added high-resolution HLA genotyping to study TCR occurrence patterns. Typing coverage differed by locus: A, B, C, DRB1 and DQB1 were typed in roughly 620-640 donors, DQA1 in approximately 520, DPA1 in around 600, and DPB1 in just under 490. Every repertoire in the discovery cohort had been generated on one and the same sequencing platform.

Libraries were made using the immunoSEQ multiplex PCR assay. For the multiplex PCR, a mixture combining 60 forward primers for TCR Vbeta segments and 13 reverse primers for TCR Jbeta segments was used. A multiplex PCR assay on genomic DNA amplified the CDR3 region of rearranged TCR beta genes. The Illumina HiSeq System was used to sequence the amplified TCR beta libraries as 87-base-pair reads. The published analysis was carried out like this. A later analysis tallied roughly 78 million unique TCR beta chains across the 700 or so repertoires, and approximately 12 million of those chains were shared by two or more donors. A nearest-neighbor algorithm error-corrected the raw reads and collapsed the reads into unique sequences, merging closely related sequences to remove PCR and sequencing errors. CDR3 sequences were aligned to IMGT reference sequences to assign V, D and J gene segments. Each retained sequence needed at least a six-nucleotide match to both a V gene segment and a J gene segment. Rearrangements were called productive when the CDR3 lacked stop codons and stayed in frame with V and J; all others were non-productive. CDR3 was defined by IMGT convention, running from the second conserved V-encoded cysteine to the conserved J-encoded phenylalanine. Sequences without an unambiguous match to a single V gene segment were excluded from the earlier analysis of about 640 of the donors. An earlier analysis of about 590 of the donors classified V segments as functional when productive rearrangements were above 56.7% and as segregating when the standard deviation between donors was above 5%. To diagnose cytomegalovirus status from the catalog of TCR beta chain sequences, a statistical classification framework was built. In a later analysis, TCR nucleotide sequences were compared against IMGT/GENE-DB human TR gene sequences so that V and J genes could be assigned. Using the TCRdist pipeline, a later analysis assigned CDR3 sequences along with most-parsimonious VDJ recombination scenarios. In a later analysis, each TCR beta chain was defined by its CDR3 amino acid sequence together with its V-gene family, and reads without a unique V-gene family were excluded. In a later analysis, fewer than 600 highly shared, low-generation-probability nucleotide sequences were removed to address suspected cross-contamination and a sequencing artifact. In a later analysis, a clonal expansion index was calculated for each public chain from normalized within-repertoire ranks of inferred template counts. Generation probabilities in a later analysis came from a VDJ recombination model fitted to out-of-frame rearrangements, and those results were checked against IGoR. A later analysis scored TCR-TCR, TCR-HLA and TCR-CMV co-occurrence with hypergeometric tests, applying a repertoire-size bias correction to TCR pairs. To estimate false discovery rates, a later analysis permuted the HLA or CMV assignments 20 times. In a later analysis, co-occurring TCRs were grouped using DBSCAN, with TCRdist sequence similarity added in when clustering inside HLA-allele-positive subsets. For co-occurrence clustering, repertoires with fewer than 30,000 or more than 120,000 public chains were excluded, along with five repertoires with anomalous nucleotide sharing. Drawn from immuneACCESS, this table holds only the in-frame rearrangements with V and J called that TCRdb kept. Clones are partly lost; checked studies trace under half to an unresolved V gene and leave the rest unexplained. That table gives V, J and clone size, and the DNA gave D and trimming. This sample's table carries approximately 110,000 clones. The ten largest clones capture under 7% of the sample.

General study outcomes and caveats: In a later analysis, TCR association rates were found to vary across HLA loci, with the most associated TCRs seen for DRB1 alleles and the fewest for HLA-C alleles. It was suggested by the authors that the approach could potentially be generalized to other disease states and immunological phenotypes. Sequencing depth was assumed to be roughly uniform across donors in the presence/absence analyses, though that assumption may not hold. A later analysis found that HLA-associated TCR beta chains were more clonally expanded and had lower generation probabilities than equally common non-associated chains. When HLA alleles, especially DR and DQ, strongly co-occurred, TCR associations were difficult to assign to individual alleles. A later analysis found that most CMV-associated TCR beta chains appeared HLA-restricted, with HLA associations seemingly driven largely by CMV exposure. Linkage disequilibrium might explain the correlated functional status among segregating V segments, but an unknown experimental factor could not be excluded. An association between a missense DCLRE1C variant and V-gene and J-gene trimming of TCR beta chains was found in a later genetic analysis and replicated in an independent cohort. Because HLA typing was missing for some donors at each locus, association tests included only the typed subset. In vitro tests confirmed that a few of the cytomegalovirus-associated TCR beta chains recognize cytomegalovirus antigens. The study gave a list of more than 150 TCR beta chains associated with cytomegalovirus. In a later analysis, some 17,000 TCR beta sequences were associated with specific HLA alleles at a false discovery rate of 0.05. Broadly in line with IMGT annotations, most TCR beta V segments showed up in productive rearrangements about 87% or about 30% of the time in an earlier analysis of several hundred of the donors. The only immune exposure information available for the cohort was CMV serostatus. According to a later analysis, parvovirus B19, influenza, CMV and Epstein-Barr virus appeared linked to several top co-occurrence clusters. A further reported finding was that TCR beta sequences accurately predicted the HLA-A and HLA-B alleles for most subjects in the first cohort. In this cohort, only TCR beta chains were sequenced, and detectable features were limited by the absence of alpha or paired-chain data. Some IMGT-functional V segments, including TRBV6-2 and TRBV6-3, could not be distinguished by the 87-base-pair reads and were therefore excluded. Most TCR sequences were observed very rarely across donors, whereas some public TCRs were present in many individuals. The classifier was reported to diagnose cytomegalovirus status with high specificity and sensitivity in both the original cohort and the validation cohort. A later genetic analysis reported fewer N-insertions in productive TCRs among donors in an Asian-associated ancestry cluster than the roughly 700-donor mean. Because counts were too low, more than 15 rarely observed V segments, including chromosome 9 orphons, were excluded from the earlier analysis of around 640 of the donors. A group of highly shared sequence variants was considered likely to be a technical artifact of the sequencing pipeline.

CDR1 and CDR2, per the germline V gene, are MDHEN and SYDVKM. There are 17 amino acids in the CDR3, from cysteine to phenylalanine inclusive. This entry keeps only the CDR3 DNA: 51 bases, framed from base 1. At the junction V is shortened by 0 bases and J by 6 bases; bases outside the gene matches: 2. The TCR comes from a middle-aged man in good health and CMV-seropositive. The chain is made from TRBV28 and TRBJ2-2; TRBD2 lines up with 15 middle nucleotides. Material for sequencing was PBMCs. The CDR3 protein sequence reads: CASSLWGLAGGPGELFF. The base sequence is TGTGCCAGCAGTTTATGGGGACTAGCGGGAGGTCCCGGGGAGCTGTTTTTT.